The 24 T cell receptor beta chains in this list originate from one sample, sequenced in a study of siplizumab effects on memory and regulatory T cells. The repertoire was sequenced with immunoSEQ multiplex PCR; TCRdb's copy has only in-frame clones and lacks some. The repertoire consists of 55,000 to 70,000 clones, with more than 80% occurring once and the leading ten covering roughly 38%. The sequenced material came from CD8+ T cells sorted from blood. The receptors derive from a human donor in good health.

V usage is TRBV2 and J usage is TRBJ1-2; D is ambiguous. This CDR3 spans 14 amino acids. V was trimmed by 2 bases and J by 3 bases, leaving 10 bases between them. The germline V gene encodes CDR1 SNHLY and CDR2 FYNNEI. The CDR3 DNA reads TGTGCCAGCAGTGAAATCCCGGGCGACTATGGCTACACCTTC. Residues: CASSEIPGDYGYTF.

V gene TRBV7-9 combines with J gene TRBJ2-7; TRBD2 might be the D (6 bases). Germline lookup yields CDR1 SEHNR and CDR2 FQNEAQ (reference sequence). The V end was cut by 6 bases, the J end by 0 bases, with 18 bases between. The CDR3 has 16 amino acids. The CDR3 is CASSHPRVADSYEQYF. Written as DNA, the CDR3 is TGTGCCAGCAGTCACCCTAGGGTAGCGGACTCCTACGAGCAGTACTTC.

The rearrangement links TRBV7-3 to TRBJ2-5; D remains ambiguous. This CDR3 spans 13 amino acids. CDR1 and CDR2 (germline): SGHTA, FQGTGA. V lost 4 bases, J lost 4 bases, and 10 bases lay in between. DNA of the CDR3: TGTGCCAGCAGCTCCCCGCCGGGAGAGACCCAGTACTTC. Its translation is CASSSPPGETQYF. Combining the CDR3 with reference TRBV7-3 and TRBJ2-5 gives the whole variable domain GAGVSQTPSNKVTEKGKYVELRCDPISGHTALYWYRQSLGQGPEFLIYFQGTGAADDSGLPNDRFFAVRPEGSVSTLKIQRTERGDSAVYLCASSSPPGETQYFGPGTRLLVL.

V and J are TRBV10-2 and TRBJ2-7; tentatively, D is TRBD1 or TRBD2 (6 bases each). From germline, CDR1 is WSHSY and CDR2 SAAADI. V gave up 2 bases and J gave up 3 bases, with 11 bases separating them. The CDR3 contains 14 residues. CDR3 nucleotide sequence: TGCGCCAGCAGTGAGGGGGGGCTGGACTACGAGCAGTACTTC. It specifies CASSEGGLDYEQYF.

The chain combines TRBV19 with TRBJ2-3; 10 positions agree with TRBD2. Germline V gives CDR1 LNHDA, CDR2 SQIVND (reference sequence). The CDR3 contains 15 residues. V lost 6 bases and J lost 4; bases outside the gene matches: 7. In DNA, the CDR3 is TGTGCCAGTAGAGCTAGCGGGAGTGTCGCAGATACGCAGTATTTT. Amino acids: CASRASGSVADTQYF. Combining the CDR3 with reference TRBV19 and TRBJ2-3 gives the whole variable domain DGGITQSPKYLFRKEGQNVTLSCEQNLNHDAMYWYRQDPGQGLRLIYYSQIVNDFQKGDIAEGYSVSREKKESFPLTVTSAQKNPTAFYLCASRASGSVADTQYFGPGTRLTVL.

This clone was observed once. The chain is built from TRBV6-5 and TRBJ1-1, with D unresolved. CDR3 size: 16 residues. The V end was cut by 2 bases, the J end by 0 bases, with 13 bases between. Germline V gene data show CDR1 as MNHEY and CDR2 as SVGAGI. The chain's CDR3 is CASSYQRSGMNTEAFF. The CDR3, as DNA: TGTGCCAGCAGTTACCAGAGGTCGGGGATGAACACTGAAGCTTTCTTT.

This sequence joins TRBV28 and TRBJ1-1; D unresolved. There are 13 residues in the CDR3. Per germline, CDR1 MDHEN and CDR2 SYDVKM. The V gene lost 8 bases and the J gene lost 6 bases, with 16 bases spanning the gap. This chain's CDR3 is CASGPGAGPEAFF. CDR3 DNA sequence: TGTGCCAGCGGTCCGGGAGCGGGCCCTGAAGCTTTCTTT.

This chain joins TRBV7-8 and TRBJ1-1, with D tentatively TRBD1 (5 bases). The germline V gene has CDR1 SGHVS and CDR2 FQNEAQ. The CDR3 spans 12 residues. V lost 8 bases and J lost 4, with 11 bases in between. DNA for the CDR3: TGTGCCAGCGGGCAGGGTTCCACTGAAGCTTTCTTT. This gives the protein CASGQGSTEAFF. The full variable domain, with the rest looked up from reference TRBV7-8 and TRBJ1-1, is GAGVSQSPRYKVAKRGQDVALRCDPISGHVSLFWYQQALGQGPEFLTYFQNEAQLDKSGLPSDRFFAERPEGSVSTLKIQRTQQEDSAVYLCASGQGSTEAFFGQGTRLTVV.

This chain connects TRBV6-1 to TRBJ2-3; unclear D gene. V was cut by 6 bases and J by 0 bases, with 1 base left in between. Germline CDR1 and CDR2: MNHNS and SASEGT. The CDR3 loop spans 11 amino acids. CDR3 sequence (DNA): TGTGCCAGCAGAAGCACAGATACGCAGTATTTT. Residues: CASRSTDTQYF.

This chain uses TRBV19 with TRBJ1-1; no firm D call. The CDR3 has 16 residues. Germline CDR1 is LNHDA and CDR2 is SQIVND (reference sequence). Trimming took 0 bases from V and 0 from J, leaving 11 bases between them. CDR3 sequence: CASSIDPVKMNTEAFF. The CDR3 region has the DNA TGTGCCAGTAGTATAGATCCGGTAAAGATGAACACTGAAGCTTTCTTT.

V and J are TRBV27 and TRBJ2-7, with TRBD2 as a possible D gene (6 bases). There are 16 residues in the CDR3. CDR1 and CDR2 from the germline V gene are MNHEY and SMNVEV (reference sequence). Trimming cost V 3 bases and J 3 bases, with 18 bases left between them. The CDR3 here is CASSLGLASGYYEQYF. CDR3 bases: TGTGCCAGCAGTTTGGGGCTAGCGTCAGGCTACTACGAGCAGTACTTC.

This clone was seen a single time. The rearrangement joins TRBV10-3 to TRBJ2-2; no clear D. Germline values: CDR1 ENHRY, CDR2 SYGVKD. This CDR3 is built from 11 residues. The V end was cut by 5 bases, the J end by 7 bases, with 5 bases between. The CDR3 nucleotides read TGTGCCATCAGTTTGGGCGGGGAGCTGTTTTTT. This sequence encodes CAISLGGELFF.

V gene TRBV7-2 combines with J gene TRBJ2-3; D possibly corresponds to TRBD2 (6 bases). Germline-derived CDR1 and CDR2 are SGHTA and FQGNSA. Trimming removed 6 bases at V and 0 bases at J, with 13 bases between. CDR3 length: 15 residues. This CDR3 is CASRPTSMSTDTQYF. Here the CDR3 DNA reads TGTGCCAGCAGGCCAACTAGCATGAGCACAGATACGCAGTATTTT.

This clone showed up just once. The chain couples TRBV7-9 to TRBJ2-3; unclear D gene. The CDR3 is 14 residues long. Trimming shortened V by 3 bases and J by 3 bases, and 10 bases separated the two germline ends. Germline loops: CDR1 SEHNR, CDR2 FQNEAQ (reference sequence). As DNA, the CDR3 is TGTGCCAGCAGCTTTCCAGGCAGAACAGATACGCAGTATTTT. This codes for CASSFPGRTDTQYF.

The chain has TRBV4-1 and TRBJ2-1; D unclear. V dropped 7 bases and J dropped 5 bases, with 9 bases sitting between them. The CDR3 spans 12 residues. Germline V gives CDR1 MGHRA, CDR2 YSYEKL. The CDR3 nucleotides are TGCGCCAGCACCGCGGAAAACAATGAGCAGTTCTTC. This translates into CASTAENNEQFF.

The CDR3 DNA sequence: TGCAGCACTAGACAGAGCTCCTACAATGAGCAGTTCTTC. As protein: CSTRQSSYNEQFF. The chain joins TRBV29-1 to TRBJ2-1; tentatively, D is TRBD1 or TRBD2 (5 bases each). The CDR3 loop spans 13 amino acids. The germline V gene has CDR1 SQVTM and CDR2 ANQGSEA. V was trimmed by 8 bases and J by 0 bases, leaving 11 bases between them.

The chain carries TRBV28 and TRBJ2-3; the match to TRBD2 covers 9 bases. This CDR3 is 16 amino acids long. Germline CDR1 MDHEN, CDR2 SYDVKM. Trimming removed 2 bases from V and 4 bases from J; junction bases left unmatched: 7. The CDR3 region has the DNA TGTGCCAGCAGTTTAGAAAAACTAGCGGGTCCAGATACGCAGTATTTT. Its protein product is CASSLEKLAGPDTQYF.

This chain joins TRBV23-1 and TRBJ2-6; 9 bases fit TRBD1. TRBV23-1 is an ORF for which the function is uncertain. Trimming removed 1 base from V and 0 bases from J; junction bases left unmatched: 4. This CDR3 has 18 residues. The CDR3 DNA follows: TGCGCCAGCAGTCAATTGGACAGGGGCTCCTCTGGGGCCAACGTCCTGACTTTC. Its translation: CASSQLDRGSSGANVLTF.

The V call is TRBV5-6, the J call TRBJ2-1, with D maybe TRBD1 (6 bases). With 4 bases removed from V and 4 bases from J, the gap between germline ends came to 15 bases. CDR1 is SGHDT and CDR2 is YYEEEE in the germline V gene. This CDR3 comprises 15 residues. CDR3 in amino acids: CASSTSARGYNEQFF. CDR3 sequence (DNA): TGTGCCAGCAGCACCTCCGCCAGGGGTTACAATGAGCAGTTCTTC.

This sequence joins TRBV29-1 and TRBJ2-3, with D unresolved. Trimming removed 1 base from V and 2 bases from J, with 13 bases in between. CDR3 size: 15 residues. CDR1 is SQVTM and CDR2 is ANQGSEA in the germline V gene. Here the CDR3 DNA reads TGCAGCGTTGAAGCCCCTATCGATAACACAGATACGCAGTATTTT. It specifies CSVEAPIDNTDTQYF.

The chain links TRBV4-1 to TRBJ2-3; 10 bases agree with TRBD2. The V gene end was trimmed by 3 bases and the J gene end by 4 bases; junction bases not matched to a gene: 7. CDR1 and CDR2 (germline): MGHRA, YSYEKL. This CDR3 spans 16 amino acids. CDR3 amino acids: CASSQLAGAGADTQYF. The CDR3 DNA reads as TGCGCCAGCAGCCAGCTAGCGGGAGCGGGGGCAGATACGCAGTATTTT.

V gene TRBV7-9 combines with J gene TRBJ1-1, with 7 bases fitting TRBD1. The CDR3 length is 13 residues. V lost 1 base to trimming and J lost 4 bases; unmatched junction nucleotides: 0. Germline CDR1 SEHNR, CDR2 FQNEAQ (reference sequence). CDR3 sequence: CASSLGQGTEAFF. Written as DNA, the CDR3 is TGTGCCAGCAGCTTAGGACAGGGCACTGAAGCTTTCTTT.

The chain carries TRBV7-9 and TRBJ2-7; 8 nucleotides match TRBD1. V shed 6 bases, J shed 1 base, and the junction held 5 bases outside the gene matches. CDR1 and CDR2 (germline): SEHNR, FQNEAQ (reference sequence). The CDR3 has 14 amino acids. The CDR3 sequence: CASRAGGLSYEQYF. In DNA form, the CDR3 reads TGTGCCAGCAGAGCAGGGGGCTTGTCCTACGAGCAGTACTTC.

The V and J genes are TRBV9 and TRBJ2-3; possibly TRBD2 for D (6 bases). The CDR3 runs 14 residues. Between the trimmed V and J ends, which lost 3 bases and 2 bases, there was a span of 10 bases. Germline V lookup: CDR1 SGDLS, CDR2 YYNGEE. The CDR3 region has the DNA TGTGCCAGCAGCGCCCCGGGACTCACAGATACGCAGTATTTT. Its translation: CASSAPGLTDTQYF.